A selection of T cell receptor beta chains follows, all from one sample in a study of blood T cell repertoires in COVID-19. Libraries were prepared by immunoSEQ multiplex PCR; TCRdb keeps only in-frame clonotypes and omits some of them. The sample has a few hundred thousand clones; around nine tenths are singletons. The sequenced sample consisted of peripheral blood. These TCRs come from a woman aged 25 to 39 with COVID-19, enrolled during active disease. The CDR3 runs from the conserved cysteine through the conserved F or W. A D gene is named only where the DNA matches it firmly. Part of the rows lack a size; the others show once, few, many or a class for expanded clones.

clone_size	v_call	j_call	d_call	cdr3_aa	cdr3_nt
-	TRBV15	TRBJ1-2	TRBD1	CATSRDRTGGIYGYTF	TGTGCCACCAGCAGAGATAGGACAGGGGGCATCTATGGCTACACCTTC
-	TRBV7-2	TRBJ2-2	-	CASSLLTGELFF	TGTGCCAGCAGCCTCCTAACCGGGGAGCTGTTTTTT
-	TRBV18	TRBJ1-1	-	CASSSGPDTEAFF	TGTGCCAGCTCTAGCGGGCCCGACACTGAAGCTTTCTTT
-	TRBV2	TRBJ2-7	TRBD1	CASSELGGTGAYEQYF	TGTGCCAGCAGTGAATTGGGGGGGACAGGGGCCTACGAGCAGTACTTC
once	TRBV2	TRBJ1-5	-	CASSEVRGSQPQHF	TGTGCCAGCAGTGAAGTTCGGGGTTCTCAGCCCCAGCATTTT
-	TRBV27	TRBJ1-1	-	CASSAGTLNTEAFF	TGTGCCAGCAGTGCCGGGACACTGAACACTGAAGCTTTCTTT
-	TRBV7-9	TRBJ2-1	TRBD2	CASSSPGLAGMGNEQFF	TGTGCCAGCAGCTCCCCCGGGCTAGCGGGGATGGGGAATGAGCAGTTCTTC
-	TRBV30	TRBJ2-5	-	CAWSGTKETQYF	TGTGCCTGGAGTGGGACAAAAGAGACCCAGTACTTC
-	TRBV5-1	TRBJ1-6	-	CASSESRTTNSPLHF	TGCGCCAGCAGCGAATCGAGGACAACGAATTCACCCCTCCACTTT
-	TRBV2	TRBJ1-1	-	CASSGEQNTEAFF	TGTGCCAGCAGTGGGGAGCAGAACACTGAAGCTTTCTTT
few	TRBV5-5	TRBJ1-3	-	CASSPTGGRSGNTIYF	TGTGCCAGCAGCCCGACTGGGGGGAGGTCTGGAAACACCATATATTTT
-	TRBV14	TRBJ1-2	-	CASSQDGRINYGYTF	TGTGCCAGCAGCCAAGACGGTCGCATAAACTATGGCTACACCTTC
-	TRBV5-1	TRBJ1-2	-	CASSLFSAASQDGYTF	TGCGCCAGCAGCTTGTTCTCTGCGGCGTCACAGGATGGCTACACCTTC
-	TRBV6-5	TRBJ2-3	-	CASSLRLGTDTQYF	TGTGCCAGCAGCCTACGTCTAGGCACAGATACGCAGTATTTT
-	TRBV27	TRBJ2-7	TRBD2	CASSLFPGGVPYEQYF	TGTGCCAGCAGTTTATTTCCCGGGGGGGTCCCCTACGAGCAGTACTTC
-	TRBV2	TRBJ1-6	-	CASSSNSPLHF	TGTGCCAGCAGTTCAAATTCACCCCTCCACTTT
-	TRBV2	TRBJ1-2	TRBD1	CASSEDRGSNYGYTF	TGTGCCAGCAGTGAAGACAGGGGCTCTAACTATGGCTACACCTTC
-	TRBV6-5	TRBJ2-5	TRBD1	CASTKGQGWETQYF	TGTGCCAGCACCAAAGGACAGGGGTGGGAGACCCAGTACTTC
-	TRBV6-2/TRBV6-3	TRBJ2-3	TRBD1	CASSQKYVTGLEDTQYF	TGTGCCAGCAGTCAGAAATACGTGACAGGGTTGGAAGATACGCAGTATTTT
-	TRBV11-3	TRBJ2-6	TRBD2	CASSLGGAGANVLTF	TGTGCCAGCAGCCTTGGGGGGGCTGGGGCCAACGTCCTGACTTTC
-	TRBV6-5	TRBJ2-3	TRBD1	CASSSAGGFTDTQYF	TGTGCCAGCAGTTCGGCAGGGGGCTTTACAGATACGCAGTATTTT
-	TRBV11-3	TRBJ1-6	TRBD1	CASSLDETGGLGNSPLHF	TGTGCCAGCAGCTTAGATGAGACAGGGGGCTTGGGGAATTCACCCCTCCACTTT
-	TRBV4-2	TRBJ1-1	-	CASSQVEGVGTEAFF	TGTGCCAGCAGCCAAGTGGAAGGGGTTGGCACTGAAGCTTTCTTT
-	TRBV5-1	TRBJ2-7	TRBD2	CASSPREGQREQYF	TGCGCCAGCAGCCCCCGGGAGGGGCAACGGGAGCAGTACTTC
-	TRBV5-4	TRBJ2-1	-	CASSPGSSSYNEQFF	TGTGCCAGCAGCCCGGGGAGTAGCTCCTACAATGAGCAGTTCTTC
-	TRBV27	TRBJ1-2	TRBD1	CASSAGTGGYGYTF	TGTGCCAGCAGCGCCGGGACAGGAGGCTATGGCTACACCTTC
-	TRBV29-1	TRBJ1-1	-	CSVDPGRANTEAFF	TGCAGCGTTGATCCAGGCCGAGCTAACACTGAAGCTTTCTTT
-	TRBV7-2	TRBJ1-2	TRBD1	CASSLTGVDYGYTF	TGTGCCAGCAGCCTTACAGGGGTTGACTATGGCTACACCTTC
-	TRBV7-2	TRBJ2-7	-	CASSFNSYEQYF	TGTGCCAGCAGCTTTAACTCCTACGAGCAGTACTTC
-	TRBV7-9	TRBJ2-5	-	CASSLGGMETQYF	TGTGCCAGCAGCTTAGGAGGGATGGAGACCCAGTACTTC